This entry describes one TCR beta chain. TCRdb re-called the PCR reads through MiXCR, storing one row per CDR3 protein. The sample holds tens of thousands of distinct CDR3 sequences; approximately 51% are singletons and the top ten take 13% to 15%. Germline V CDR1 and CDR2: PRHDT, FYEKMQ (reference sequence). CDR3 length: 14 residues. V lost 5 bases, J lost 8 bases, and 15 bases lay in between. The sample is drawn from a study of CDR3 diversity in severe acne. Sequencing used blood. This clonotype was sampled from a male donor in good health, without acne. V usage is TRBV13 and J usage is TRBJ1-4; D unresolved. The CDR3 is CASSDSASGEKLFF. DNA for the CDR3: TGTGCCAGCAGCGATAGTGCCAGTGGAGAAAAACTGTTTTTT.